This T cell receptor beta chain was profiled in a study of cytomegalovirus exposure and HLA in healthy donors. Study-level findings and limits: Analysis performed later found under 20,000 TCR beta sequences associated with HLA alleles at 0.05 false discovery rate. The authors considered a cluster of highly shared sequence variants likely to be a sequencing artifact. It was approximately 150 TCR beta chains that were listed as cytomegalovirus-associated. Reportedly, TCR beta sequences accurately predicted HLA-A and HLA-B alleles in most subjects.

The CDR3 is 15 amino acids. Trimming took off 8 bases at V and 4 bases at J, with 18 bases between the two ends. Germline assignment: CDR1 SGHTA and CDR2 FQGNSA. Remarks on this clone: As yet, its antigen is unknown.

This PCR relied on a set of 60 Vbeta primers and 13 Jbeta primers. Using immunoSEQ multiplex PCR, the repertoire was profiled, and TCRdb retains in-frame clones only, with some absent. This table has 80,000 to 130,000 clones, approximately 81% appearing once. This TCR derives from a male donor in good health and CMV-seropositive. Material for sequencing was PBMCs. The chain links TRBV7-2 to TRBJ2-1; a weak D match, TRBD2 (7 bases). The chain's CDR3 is CASERVGGGYNEQFF. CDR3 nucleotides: TGTGCCAGCGAGAGGGTAGGGGGGGGTTACAATGAGCAGTTCTTC.